These T cell receptor beta chains were read from a single sample in a study of early T cells in non-severe SARS-CoV-2 infection. Each CDR3 protein gets one entry after TCRdb re-called the 5' RACE reads with MiXCR. The sample has roughly 57,000 distinct CDR3 sequences; about 13% are singletons. This specimen consisted of whole blood, obtained at baseline. The receptors originated from an adult who was a healthcare worker with PCR-confirmed SARS-CoV-2 infection or an uninfected control (not recorded which). Each CDR3 is given with its conserved first and last residue.

cdr3_aa j_call cdr3_length v_call
CASSSHVKGGTDTQYF TRBJ2-3 16 TRBV7-6
CSARGGGDRTFF TRBJ2-1 12 TRBV20-1
CASSLVRRRATYNSPLHF TRBJ1-6 18 TRBV11-2
CATSDSQQGFPSHEQFF TRBJ2-1 17 TRBV24-1
CASSLRQNTEAFF TRBJ1-1 13 TRBV12-3/TRBV12-4
CSVPDASSMRTFGYTF TRBJ1-2 16 TRBV29-1
CSVEGRESYNEQFF TRBJ2-1 14 TRBV29-1
CASSVLSNQPQHF TRBJ1-5 13 TRBV6-5
CASSPLSGDADTQYF TRBJ2-3 15 TRBV5-1
CASSEAWGNSPLHF TRBJ1-6 14 TRBV6-1
CASSGWDYEQYF TRBJ2-7 12 TRBV11-2
CASSLRSSHEQYF TRBJ2-7 13 TRBV5-1
CASSEGQGHYGYTF TRBJ1-2 14 TRBV5-1
CASWGRSSYEQYF TRBJ2-7 13 TRBV12-3/TRBV12-4
CAIKDRGSYEQYF TRBJ2-7 13 TRBV10-3
CASSRGSNQPQHF TRBJ1-5 13 TRBV7-3
CASSMGTSYVDTQYF TRBJ2-3 15 TRBV19
CASAPSTVYEQYF TRBJ2-7 13 TRBV12-5
CASSFGAGGETQYF TRBJ2-5 14 TRBV5-1
CSARKRQGHTGELFF TRBJ2-2 15 TRBV20-1
CASSLARGAFF TRBJ1-1 11 TRBV5-4
CSAKGSLVNTEAFF TRBJ1-1 14 TRBV20-1
CSVAGGRAYEKLFF TRBJ1-4 14 TRBV20-1
CASSLLADTQYF TRBJ2-3 12 TRBV7-2
CASSPTGVGSPLHF TRBJ1-6 14 TRBV4-2
CASSPLGAAYEQYF TRBJ2-7 14 TRBV5-4
CASSLGAPGPAFF TRBJ1-1 13 TRBV19
CAWSPGQARNTIYF TRBJ1-3 14 TRBV30
CASRAGEDTGELFF TRBJ2-2 14 TRBV2
CSVGGDGKSSYEQYF TRBJ2-7 15 TRBV29-1
CASSSSRRGHNEQFF TRBJ2-1 15 TRBV27
CASSLAGQGPGKLFF TRBJ1-4 15 TRBV7-8
CASSRGLAGNTGELFF TRBJ2-2 16 TRBV4-2
CASSQGGQPYEQYF TRBJ2-7 14 TRBV3-1
CASSLGTSNYEQYF TRBJ2-7 14 TRBV27
CASSLFADPYNEQFF TRBJ2-1 15 TRBV7-2
CSAEDTTTNEKLFF TRBJ1-4 14 TRBV20-1
CAWSEWSTDTQYF TRBJ2-3 13 TRBV30
CASSLRSATDTQYF TRBJ2-3 14 TRBV5-1
CATSGPSVGSTEAFF TRBJ1-1 15 TRBV28
CASRRTGDTEAFF TRBJ1-1 13 TRBV27
CSARPAGSPDEQYF TRBJ2-7 14 TRBV20-1
CASSQEGRVNNEQFF TRBJ2-1 15 TRBV4-3